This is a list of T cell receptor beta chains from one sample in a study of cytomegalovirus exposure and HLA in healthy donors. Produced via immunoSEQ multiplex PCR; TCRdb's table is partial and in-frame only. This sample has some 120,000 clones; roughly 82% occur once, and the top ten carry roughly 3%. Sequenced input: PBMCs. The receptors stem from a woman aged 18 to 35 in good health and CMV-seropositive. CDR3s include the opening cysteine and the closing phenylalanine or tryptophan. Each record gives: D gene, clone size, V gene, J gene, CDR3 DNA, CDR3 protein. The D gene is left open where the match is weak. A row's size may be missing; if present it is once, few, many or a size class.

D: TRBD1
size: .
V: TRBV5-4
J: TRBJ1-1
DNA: TGTGCCAGCAGCTTGCTCAAGGGGGCTTACACTGAAGCTTTCTTT
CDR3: CASSLLKGAYTEAFF

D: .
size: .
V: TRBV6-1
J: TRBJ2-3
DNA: TGTGCCAGCAGTGAAGAACTGAGGGGGGGGAGCACAGATACGCAGTATTTT
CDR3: CASSEELRGGSTDTQYF

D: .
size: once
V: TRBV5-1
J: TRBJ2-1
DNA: TGCGCCAGCAGCCCGGGGGACCTTGCTGGGGCTAATGAGCAGTTCTTC
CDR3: CASSPGDLAGANEQFF

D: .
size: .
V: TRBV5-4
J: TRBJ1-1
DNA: TGTGCCAGCACCTCCCTGGGGCAGAACACTGAAGCTTTCTTT
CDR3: CASTSLGQNTEAFF

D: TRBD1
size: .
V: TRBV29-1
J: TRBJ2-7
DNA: TGCAGCGTGGGCCGGGACAGGGTCCACGAGCAGTACTTC
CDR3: CSVGRDRVHEQYF

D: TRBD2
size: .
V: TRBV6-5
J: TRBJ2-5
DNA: TGTGCCAGCAGCCCAGGGACTATTAAGGGAGAGACCCAGTACTTC
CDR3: CASSPGTIKGETQYF

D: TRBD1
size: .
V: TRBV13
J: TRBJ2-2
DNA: TGTGCCAGCAGCTCCACGGACAGGGGCTCCGGGGAGCTGTTTTTT
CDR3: CASSSTDRGSGELFF

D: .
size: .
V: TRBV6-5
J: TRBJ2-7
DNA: TGTGCCAGCAGCCATCAGACACCCACCTACGAGCAGTACTTC
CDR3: CASSHQTPTYEQYF

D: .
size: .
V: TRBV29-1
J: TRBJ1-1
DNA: TGCAGCGTTAAGGGGGGGCCGAACACTGAAGCTTTCTTT
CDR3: CSVKGGPNTEAFF

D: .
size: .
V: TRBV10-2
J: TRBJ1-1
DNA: TGCGCCAGCAATTACGGCAGTTGGACAATGAACACTGAAGCTTTCTTT
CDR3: CASNYGSWTMNTEAFF